The 22 T cell receptor beta chains below all came from one sample that was sequenced in a study of blood T cell repertoires in COVID-19 (dated by TCRdb to the early 2020s). Library preparation was by the immunoSEQ multiplex PCR assay. Here the immuneACCESS table is served through TCRdb, limited to in-frame sequences with V and J called. Missing clones are a known gap in these copies; in checked studies unresolved V genes cover under half, and the rest lacks a known reason. The sample contains 100,000 to 150,000 clones, about 89% of them found a single time. The ten largest clones take up more than 3.5% of the sample. The sequencing input was peripheral blood. Receptors originate from a man between 60 and 75 years old with COVID-19, enrolled during active disease.

This rearrangement joins TRBV4-2 to TRBJ2-1; D perhaps matches TRBD1 (6 bases). CDR1 and CDR2 (germline): LGHNA, YNFKEQ. The CDR3 is 15 residues long. The V and J ends lost 3 bases and 3 bases respectively, with 12 bases between them. CDR3 DNA sequence: TGTGCCAGCAGCCAGTACTCGGACAGCTACAATGAGCAGTTCTTC. It encodes CASSQYSDSYNEQFF.

The chain couples TRBV9 to TRBJ2-7, with TRBD1 identical over 12 bases. V gave up 0 bases and J gave up 7 bases; unmatched junction bases: 8. The length of the CDR3 is 16 residues. The germline V gene has CDR1 SGDLS and CDR2 YYNGEE. CDR3 nucleotides: TGTGCCAGCAGCGTAGGTGAGGGACAGGGGGCTCAAGAGCAGTACTTC. Translating it yields CASSVGEGQGAQEQYF.

The V gene is TRBV6-4, the J gene TRBJ1-1; a weak D match, TRBD1 (5 bases). The CDR3 loop spans 16 amino acids. The V gene lost 3 bases and the J gene lost 2 bases, with 16 bases spanning the gap. Germline V gene lookup returns CDR1 MRHNA and CDR2 SNTAGT. DNA of the CDR3: TGTGCCAGCAGTGAACGGGGGTTGGGATACAACACTGAAGCTTTCTTT. Its protein product is CASSERGLGYNTEAFF.

The chain employs TRBV5-1 and TRBJ1-1; 8 bases align to TRBD1. CDR3 size: 16 residues. V shed 0 bases, J shed 1 base, and the junction held 5 bases outside the gene matches. Germline V gene lookup returns CDR1 SGHRS and CDR2 YFSETQ. The CDR3 nucleotides are TGCGCCAGCAGCTTGGGGACAGGGTGGGCGAACACTGAAGCTTTCTTT. This sequence encodes CASSLGTGWANTEAFF. Drawing the rest from reference TRBV5-1 and TRBJ1-1, the complete variable domain is KAGVTQTPRYLIKTRGQQVTLSCSPISGHRSVSWYQQTPGQGLQFLFEYFSETQRNKGNFPGRFSGRQFSNSRSEMNVSTLELGDSALYLCASSLGTGWANTEAFFGQGTRLTVV.

This sequence joins TRBV28 and TRBJ1-2; D is possibly TRBD1 (5 bases). The CDR3 totals 13 residues. Germline loops: CDR1 MDHEN, CDR2 SYDVKM. V was cut by 4 bases and J by 8 bases, with 14 bases left in between. CDR3 in DNA: TGTGCCAGCAGTTCAGGGCCCTTTCGGGGCTACACCTTC. This encodes CASSSGPFRGYTF.

The DNA for the CDR3 is TGTGCCAGTAGGGGACTGGACTCTGGAAACACCATATATTTT. This translates into CASRGLDSGNTIYF. The rearrangement joins TRBV19 to TRBJ1-3; D might be TRBD1 (5 bases). The germline V gene has CDR1 LNHDA and CDR2 SQIVND (reference sequence). V was shortened by 6 bases and J by 0 bases, with 9 bases between the two germline ends. The CDR3 is made up of 14 amino acids.

This clone was detected once. This chain connects TRBV4-1 to TRBJ1-5, with 7 bases identical to TRBD1. CDR1 is MGHRA, CDR2 YSYEKL, per germline. V shed 0 bases and J 7 bases; nucleotides not matched to a gene: 6. CDR3 length: 15 residues. CDR3 protein: CASSQEKGAGQPQHF. The CDR3, as DNA: TGCGCCAGCAGCCAAGAGAAGGGGGCAGGGCAGCCCCAGCATTTT.

J is TRBJ2-2 and V is TRBV7-9; 8 bases align to TRBD1. Germline values: CDR1 SEHNR, CDR2 FQNEAQ (reference sequence). This CDR3 has 14 residues. Unmatched junction bases numbered 8, after V lost 8 bases and J lost 6 bases. The CDR3 loop is CASGGQGIAGELFF. CDR3 coding DNA: TGTGCCAGCGGAGGACAGGGAATTGCCGGGGAGCTGTTTTTT.

The gene calls are TRBV7-9 and TRBJ1-1; TRBD1 aligns across 7 bases. The V gene's germline CDR1 is SEHNR and CDR2 FQNEAQ (reference sequence). The J segment lost 5 bases and the V segment lost 5 bases, leaving 8 bases of the junction unmatched. There are 14 residues in the CDR3. This chain's CDR3 is CASSPGQPRTEAFF. The CDR3 coding sequence is TGTGCCAGCAGCCCGGGACAGCCGAGGACTGAAGCTTTCTTT.

The rearrangement uses TRBV5-1 and TRBJ1-4, with 7 bases aligning to TRBD1. The CDR3 spans 15 residues. Germline CDR1 and CDR2: SGHRS and YFSETQ. V was pared by 4 bases and J by 4 bases, with 7 bases of the junction left unmatched. The CDR3 spells CASSRLGQINEKLFF. DNA for the CDR3: TGCGCCAGCAGCCGGTTGGGACAGATTAATGAAAAACTGTTTTTT. Filled out from reference TRBV5-1 and TRBJ1-4, the complete variable domain reads KAGVTQTPRYLIKTRGQQVTLSCSPISGHRSVSWYQQTPGQGLQFLFEYFSETQRNKGNFPGRFSGRQFSNSRSEMNVSTLELGDSALYLCASSRLGQINEKLFFGSGTQLSVL.

The chain employs TRBV15 and TRBJ1-1, with 7 positions matching TRBD1. The junction had 14 bases not matched to a gene; V was cut back by 6 bases and J by 4 bases. This CDR3 is 16 amino acids long. CDR1 LNHNV and CDR2 YYDKDF come from the germline V gene (reference sequence). DNA for the CDR3: TGTGCCACCAGGACCCCCCCGAGAACAGGGGCCACTGAAGCTTTCTTT. Its protein product is CATRTPPRTGATEAFF.

Only a few counts were recorded for this clone. This chain uses TRBV6-1 with TRBJ1-5, with D hard to call. The germline V gene has CDR1 MNHNS and CDR2 SASEGT. Trimming removed 2 bases from V and 10 bases from J, with 12 bases in between. CDR3 length equals 13 residues. The CDR3 bases are TGTGCCAGCAGTGAACACAGCTTCGGCCCCCAGCATTTT. Its translation is CASSEHSFGPQHF.

The chain uses TRBV27 and TRBJ2-3, with 9 positions matching TRBD2. Germline assignment: CDR1 MNHEY and CDR2 SMNVEV (reference sequence). J was trimmed by 6 bases and V by 5 bases; bases with no gene match: 3. This CDR3 has 13 amino acids. The CDR3 coding sequence is TGTGCCAGCAGTCGGCGGGAGGGGGATACGCAGTATTTT. Its protein product is CASSRREGDTQYF.

The rearrangement uses TRBV5-1 and TRBJ2-7; 13 bases map to TRBD2. J was trimmed by 4 bases and V by 4 bases; bases with no gene match: 11. CDR3 length equals 17 residues. Germline lookup yields CDR1 SGHRS and CDR2 YFSETQ. The DNA of the CDR3 is TGCGCCAGCAGCCCAGTAACTAGCGGGGGGGCCAGGTACGAGCAGTACTTC. It codes for CASSPVTSGGARYEQYF. Looking up the rest from reference TRBV5-1 and TRBJ2-7 gives the full variable domain: KAGVTQTPRYLIKTRGQQVTLSCSPISGHRSVSWYQQTPGQGLQFLFEYFSETQRNKGNFPGRFSGRQFSNSRSEMNVSTLELGDSALYLCASSPVTSGGARYEQYFGPGTRLTVT.

This rearrangement joins TRBV11-3 to TRBJ2-7; D might be TRBD2 (6 bases). Trimming cost V 5 bases and J 7 bases, with 15 bases left between them. Germline-derived CDR1 and CDR2 are SGHNT and YENEEA. The CDR3 has 13 residues. Here the CDR3 reads CASSRGSGGEQYF. The CDR3, as DNA: TGTGCCAGCAGCCGGGGGTCTGGCGGAGAGCAGTACTTC.

This clone was counted a single time. The chain links TRBV28 to TRBJ1-1, with D hard to call. Germline CDR1 and CDR2: MDHEN and SYDVKM. The length of the CDR3 is 14 residues. Trimming shortened V by 2 bases and J by 8 bases, and 15 bases separated the two germline ends. CDR3 nucleotide sequence: TGTGCCAGCAGTTTACAGGTGTGGGCCAGGGAAGCTTTCTTT. Translation: CASSLQVWAREAFF.

A single count supports this clone. This sequence joins TRBV2 and TRBJ2-3; weak D call: TRBD2 (5 bases). Germline CDR1 is SNHLY and CDR2 is FYNNEI. The CDR3 is 14 residues long. Trimming shortened V by 1 base and J by 6 bases, and 11 bases separated the two germline ends. The CDR3 coding sequence is TGTGCCAGCAGTGAAGTCCGGGGTTGGGATACGCAGTATTTT. This codes for CASSEVRGWDTQYF.

V and J are TRBV29-1 and TRBJ2-2; TRBD1 aligns across 10 bases. The CDR3 has 15 residues. Germline V gives CDR1 SQVTM, CDR2 ANQGSEA. Trimming at V came to 7 bases and at J to 6 bases, leaving 11 bases not matched to a gene. CDR3 DNA: TGCAGCGGGAGCGGGGGACAGGGGCAAGCCGGGGAGCTGTTTTTT. This codes for CSGSGGQGQAGELFF.

This clone was detected ten times or more. The V and J genes are TRBV5-1 and TRBJ2-3, with 7 bases identical to TRBD2. The ends lost 1 base at V and 5 bases at J; junction bases unmatched: 7. From germline, CDR1 is SGHRS and CDR2 YFSETQ. The CDR3 length is 15 residues. CDR3 nucleotides: TGCGCCAGCAGCTTGTTGGTGGGGGAGGGAGATACGCAGTATTTT. This sequence encodes CASSLLVGEGDTQYF.

V gene TRBV29-1 combines with J gene TRBJ1-1; 8 nucleotides align to TRBD1. The CDR3 is 11 residues long. Germline V gene lookup returns CDR1 SQVTM and CDR2 ANQGSEA. Trimming took 3 bases from V and 8 from J; bases not matched to a gene: 2. CDR3 sequence reads: CSVDRGREAFF. The CDR3 bases are TGCAGCGTTGACAGGGGGCGCGAAGCTTTCTTT. The variable domain in full, with the rest retrieved from reference TRBV29-1 and TRBJ1-1, is SAVISQKPSRDICQRGTSLTIQCQVDSQVTMMFWYRQQPGQSLTLIATANQGSEATYESGFVIDKFPISRPNLTFSTLTVSNMSPEDSSIYLCSVDRGREAFFGQGTRLTVV.

This chain joins TRBV18 and TRBJ1-4, with 7 positions matching TRBD1. Germline CDR1 reads KGHSH; CDR2 reads LQKENI. V lost 6 bases and J lost 12; bases outside the gene matches: 16. The CDR3 runs 15 residues. This CDR3 is CASSPYIRGEVELFF. In DNA form, the CDR3 reads TGTGCCAGCTCCCCCTATATCAGGGGGGAGGTGGAACTGTTTTTT.

This chain uses TRBV29-1 with TRBJ2-5, with TRBD1 as a possible D gene (6 bases). There are 12 residues in the CDR3. Trimming removed 7 bases from V and 5 bases from J, with 14 bases in between. Germline CDR1 SQVTM, CDR2 ANQGSEA. The CDR3: CSAAVGAETQYF. CDR3 nucleotides: TGCAGCGCCGCCGTGGGGGCTGAGACCCAGTACTTC.